These 21 T cell receptor beta chains were all obtained from the same sample, sequenced in a study of TIL therapy for anti-PD-1-resistant metastatic lung cancer. Indicated time point: pre-treatment sample, taken before nivolumab and TIL therapy. The libraries were made with immunoSEQ v3. Sequenced by immunoSEQ multiplex PCR; TCRdb stores in-frame clones only, minus some. The sample includes 50,000 to 70,000 clones, roughly four fifths of them seen just once. The sample here was blood, taken at baseline. Receptor source: a person aged 30 to 80 with non-small cell lung cancer.

The V call is TRBV2, the J call TRBJ2-3; 12 bases agree with TRBD2. In germline, CDR1 is SNHLY, CDR2 FYNNEI. V lost 6 bases to trimming and J lost 0 bases; unmatched junction nucleotides: 10. The CDR3 has 18 amino acids. This CDR3 is CASSTPRLAGGSTDTQYF. In nucleotides, the CDR3 is TGTGCCAGCAGCACCCCCCGGCTAGCGGGGGGGAGCACAGATACGCAGTATTTT.

This clone was seen just once. The chain employs TRBV24-1 and TRBJ2-1, with 8 bases lining up with TRBD1. This CDR3 spans 14 amino acids. Germline CDR1 reads KGHDR; CDR2 reads SFDVKD. Trimming at V came to 2 bases and at J to 10 bases, leaving 6 bases not matched to a gene. CDR3 loop: CATSDWTGMGEQFF. CDR3 nucleotide sequence: TGTGCCACCAGTGATTGGACAGGGATGGGCGAGCAGTTCTTC.

The chain employs TRBV24-1 and TRBJ2-3, with D possibly being TRBD1 or TRBD2 (5 bases each). Germline assignment: CDR1 KGHDR and CDR2 SFDVKD. Deletions cut 4 bases from V and 6 bases from J, with 13 bases between. CDR3 size: 14 residues. The CDR3 nucleotides are TGTGCCACCAGTGAACGGACCTGGGGGGATACGCAGTATTTT. This encodes CATSERTWGDTQYF.

The chain has TRBV29-1 and TRBJ2-1; D might be TRBD2 (5 bases). The CDR3 is made up of 15 amino acids. Germline V lookup: CDR1 SQVTM, CDR2 ANQGSEA. The V end was cut by 5 bases, the J end by 3 bases, with 17 bases between. Here the CDR3 DNA reads TGCAGCGTTTACCTGGCAGCCGGGAACTACAATGAGCAGTTCTTC. Residues: CSVYLAAGNYNEQFF.

The gene calls are TRBV5-1 and TRBJ1-4; 9 bases fit TRBD1. The ends lost 4 bases at V and 7 bases at J; junction bases unmatched: 8. The CDR3 loop spans 15 amino acids. Germline V gives CDR1 SGHRS, CDR2 YFSETQ. CDR3 loop: CASSGMTGGAEKLFF. CDR3 in DNA: TGCGCCAGCAGCGGTATGACAGGGGGGGCTGAAAAACTGTTTTTT.

This chain uses TRBV30 with TRBJ1-3; 12 nucleotides agree with TRBD1. With V trimmed by 0 bases and J by 1 base, 4 bases remained unmatched. Germline-derived CDR1 and CDR2 are GTSNPN and SVGIG (reference sequence). The CDR3 consists of 17 residues. CDR3 DNA: TGTGCCTGGAGTGTTAAGGGACAGGGGGCATCTGGAAACACCATATATTTT. This sequence encodes CAWSVKGQGASGNTIYF. Full variable domain (remainder filled in from reference TRBV30 and TRBJ1-3): SQTIHQWPATLVQPVGSPLSLECTVEGTSNPNLYWYRQAAGRGLQLLFYSVGIGQISSEVPQNLSASRPQDRQFILSSKKLLLSDSGFYLCAWSVKGQGASGNTIYFGEGSWLTVV.

This clone was found a few times. The chain links TRBV19 to TRBJ2-6; tentative D call: TRBD1 (6 bases). Trimming took off 4 bases at V and 0 bases at J, with 7 bases between the two ends. Per germline, CDR1 LNHDA and CDR2 SQIVND (reference sequence). The CDR3 runs to 15 residues. DNA of the CDR3: TGTGCCAGTAGTAGGGACATCTCTGGGGCCAACGTCCTGACTTTC. This sequence encodes CASSRDISGANVLTF.

The chain couples TRBV6-5 to TRBJ1-2; TRBD1 matches 8 bases. Germline CDR1 and CDR2: MNHEY and SVGAGI. With 2 bases clipped from V and 6 bases from J, the junction kept 5 bases outside the gene matches. The CDR3 has 14 amino acids. Written as DNA, the CDR3 is TGTGCCAGCAGTTACGTAGGCAGGGGGCATGGCTACACCTTC. Translation gives CASSYVGRGHGYTF.

The chain is built from TRBV15 and TRBJ2-2; 8 nucleotides line up with TRBD2. This CDR3 region has 12 residues. The J segment lost 5 bases and the V segment lost 9 bases, leaving 2 bases of the junction unmatched. From germline, CDR1 is LNHNV and CDR2 YYDKDF (reference sequence). The DNA for the CDR3 is TGTGCCACACGGGAGGGAACCGGGGAGCTGTTTTTT. Encoded protein: CATREGTGELFF.

This rearrangement joins TRBV6-5 to TRBJ2-7, with 7 bases fitting TRBD1. CDR3 length: 14 amino acids. CDR1 MNHEY and CDR2 SVGAGI come from the germline V gene. J lost 1 base, V lost 6 bases, and 6 bases had no gene match. The CDR3, as DNA: TGTGCCAGCAGCTTACAGGGGTCGTCCTACGAGCAGTACTTC. It encodes CASSLQGSSYEQYF.

This clone showed up just once. The rearrangement uses TRBV28 and TRBJ2-5; 8 bases map to TRBD1. Germline trimming cut 7 bases from V and 5 bases from J; bases unmatched to any gene: 3. The CDR3 spans 12 residues. CDR1 is MDHEN and CDR2 is SYDVKM in the germline V gene. This CDR3 is CASNTGGETQYF. CDR3 coding DNA: TGTGCCAGCAACACAGGGGGGGAGACCCAGTACTTC.

This clone was observed a handful of times. V gene TRBV3-1 (or the pseudogene TRBV3-2) combines with J gene TRBJ1-6; the D gene is possibly TRBD1 (6 bases). The CDR3 extends over 14 amino acids. V shed 4 bases and J shed 4 bases, with 8 bases lying between them. Germline V CDR1 and CDR2: LGHDT, YNNKEL (reference sequence). CDR3 amino acids: CASSLGAYNSPLHF. CDR3 bases: TGTGCCAGCAGCCTGGGGGCATATAATTCACCCCTCCACTTT.

The V and J genes are TRBV4-1 and TRBJ2-5; D not certain. Germline values: CDR1 MGHRA, CDR2 YSYEKL. The V and J ends lost 1 base and 1 base respectively, with 7 bases between them. The CDR3 sequence is 14 residues long. CDR3 DNA: TGCGCCAGCAGCCAAGTTTCGAGCCAAGAGACCCAGTACTTC. Translated, it gives CASSQVSSQETQYF.

There are a few counts of this clone. This sequence joins TRBV18 and TRBJ1-1, with 7 nucleotides matching TRBD1. Trimming cost V 4 bases and J 5 bases; bases outside gene matches: 4. The length of the CDR3 is 13 residues. Germline V CDR1 and CDR2: KGHSH, LQKENI. CDR3 sequence (DNA): TGTGCCAGCTCACTTCGGACAGGTACTGAAGCTTTCTTT. This encodes CASSLRTGTEAFF.

The chain has TRBV2 and TRBJ2-3, with 10 bases that match TRBD2. This CDR3 has 18 residues. Trimming at V came to 6 bases and at J to 3 bases, leaving 15 bases not matched to a gene. The V gene's germline CDR1 is SNHLY and CDR2 FYNNEI. The CDR3 spells CASSTGLAATRETDTQYF. CDR3 DNA: TGTGCCAGCAGCACCGGACTAGCGGCCACGAGGGAGACAGATACGCAGTATTTT.

The V call is TRBV7-9, the J call TRBJ2-1; 15 bases line up with TRBD2. V trimming: 1 base; J trimming: 8 bases; junction bases outside the gene matches: 6. CDR3 length equals 17 residues. The germline CDR1 and CDR2 sequences are SEHNR and FQNEAQ (reference sequence). The CDR3 spells CASSLDGGLAGGHEQFF. The CDR3 DNA reads as TGTGCCAGCAGCTTAGATGGAGGACTAGCGGGGGGGCATGAGCAGTTCTTC.

This rearrangement joins TRBV12-3 or TRBV12-4 to TRBJ1-2; TRBD1 matches 7 bases. V lost 6 bases and J lost 4; bases outside the gene matches: 5. The CDR3 runs to 13 residues. The CDR3 coding sequence is TGTGCCAGCAGGGAGGGACAGTCCTATGGCTACACCTTC. The encoded protein is CASREGQSYGYTF.

This chain uses TRBV5-8 with TRBJ1-5; no firm D call. Trimming cost V 4 bases and J 2 bases, with 7 bases left between them. This CDR3 is built from 13 residues. Germline CDR1 is SGHTS and CDR2 is YDEGEE. The CDR3 nucleotides are TGTGCCAGCAGCCCTTGGGGCAATCAGCCCCAGCATTTT. Its translation: CASSPWGNQPQHF.

J is TRBJ2-5 and V is TRBV29-1; 11 bases map to TRBD2. Trimming took 3 bases from V and 4 from J; bases not matched to a gene: 4. The germline V gene has CDR1 SQVTM and CDR2 ANQGSEA. The length of the CDR3 is 14 residues. The CDR3 coding sequence is TGCAGCGTTGACGGGACTAGCGGAGTAGAGACCCAGTACTTC. Its translation: CSVDGTSGVETQYF. The variable domain in full, with the rest retrieved from reference TRBV29-1 and TRBJ2-5, is SAVISQKPSRDICQRGTSLTIQCQVDSQVTMMFWYRQQPGQSLTLIATANQGSEATYESGFVIDKFPISRPNLTFSTLTVSNMSPEDSSIYLCSVDGTSGVETQYFGPGTRLLVL.

This chain links TRBV13 with TRBJ2-7; maybe TRBD1 (5 bases). The CDR3 contains 13 residues. CDR1 is PRHDT and CDR2 is FYEKMQ in the germline V gene (reference sequence). V lost 0 bases to trimming and J lost 6 bases, with 9 bases between them. The CDR3 spells CASSLGLGLEQYF. Written as DNA, the CDR3 is TGTGCCAGCAGCTTAGGCTTGGGGCTCGAGCAGTACTTC.

The chain employs TRBV29-1 and TRBJ1-1; weak D call: TRBD1 (6 bases). CDR1 is SQVTM, CDR2 ANQGSEA, per germline. V shed 1 base and J shed 5 bases, with 11 bases lying between them. This CDR3 has 13 residues. DNA for the CDR3: TGCAGCGTTGAAGGGATGAGGGGGACTGAAGCTTTCTTT. Encoded protein: CSVEGMRGTEAFF. Variable domain in full (rest from reference TRBV29-1 and TRBJ1-1): SAVISQKPSRDICQRGTSLTIQCQVDSQVTMMFWYRQQPGQSLTLIATANQGSEATYESGFVIDKFPISRPNLTFSTLTVSNMSPEDSSIYLCSVEGMRGTEAFFGQGTRLTVV.